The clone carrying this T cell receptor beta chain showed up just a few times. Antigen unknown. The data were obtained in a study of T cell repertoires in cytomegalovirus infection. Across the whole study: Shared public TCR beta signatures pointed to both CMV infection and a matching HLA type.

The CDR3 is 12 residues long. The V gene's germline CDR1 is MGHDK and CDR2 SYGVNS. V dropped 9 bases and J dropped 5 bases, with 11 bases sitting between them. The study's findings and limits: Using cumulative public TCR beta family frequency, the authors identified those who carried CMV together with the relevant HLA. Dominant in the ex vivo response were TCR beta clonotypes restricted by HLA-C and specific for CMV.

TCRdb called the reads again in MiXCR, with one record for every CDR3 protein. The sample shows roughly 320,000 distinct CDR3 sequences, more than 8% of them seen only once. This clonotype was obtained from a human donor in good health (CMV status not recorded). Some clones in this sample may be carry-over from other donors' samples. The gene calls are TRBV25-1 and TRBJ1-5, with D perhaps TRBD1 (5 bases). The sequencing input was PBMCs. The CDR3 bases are TGTGCCAGTTCAGGGAGTGATCAGCCCCAGCATTTT. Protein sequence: CASSGSDQPQHF.